This T cell receptor (beta chain) was recorded in a study of blood T cell repertoires in COVID-19. Looking at the study overall: T cells, B-cell-depleted T cells, or PBMCs provided the cDNA or gDNA that served as material.

The table lists this clone with a count of one. Generated by immunoSEQ multiplex PCR, the TCRdb table keeps only in-frame clones and is missing some. Here the sample spans roughly 68,000 clones, approximately 80% being singletons. CDR3 length: 16 amino acids. The V gene's germline CDR1 is MDHEN and CDR2 SYDVKM. The V end was cut by 4 bases, the J end by 0 bases, with 14 bases between. This chain connects TRBV28 to TRBJ2-3, with D unresolved. The sequencing input was peripheral blood. The source is a man aged 60-69 years with COVID-19, enrolled during active disease. The DNA of the CDR3 is TGTGCCAGCAGTTCGGCGGCTCGAACAAGCACAGATACGCAGTATTTT. This codes for CASSSAARTSTDTQYF.